The rows below give T cell receptor beta chains drawn from one sample of a study of T cell responses to AZD1222 COVID-19 vaccine. The method was immunoSEQ multiplex PCR; TCRdb's version includes in-frame clones alone and lacks a portion of them. The sample contains about 170,000 clones, roughly 92% of which appear only once. Material: peripheral blood, obtained on day 0 of AZD1222 vaccination. These receptor sequences come from an adult in good health. Each CDR3 is given with its conserved first and last residue.

v_gene,CDR3aa
TRBV30,CAWSESDRYYTF
TRBV7-9,CASSLEGNTEAFF
TRBV14,CASSQVKKPGLAGVPYEQYF
TRBV6-5,CASNGVGQKGSPLHF
TRBV5-1,CASSPTGWEDEQFF
TRBV11-2,CASSLDSTGGNSPLHF
TRBV30,CAWRPRGRQQRSGNTIYF
TRBV30,CAWGTGTGGGYGYTF
TRBV27,CASSLSGAAYEQYF
TRBV6-1,CASSAQGRTGYLSEAFF
TRBV5-1,CASSLGVGNTGELFF
TRBV6-5,CASSYVDRGLETQYF
TRBV4-2,CASSHQLTGGPSYEQYF
TRBV10-3,CAISESGSGTEAFF
TRBV6-6,CASSGPGTGGKNIQYF
TRBV27,CASSTGTGGEETQYF
TRBV21-1,CASLGIVTGELFF
TRBV19,CASSTGLAQNNEQFF
TRBV3-1/TRBV3-2,CASSQTPGQGVPLHF
TRBV7-9,CASSLDTEAFF
TRBV14,CASSQGPPSGSPLHF
TRBV30,CAWSVRLGAFGNTIYF
TRBV27,CASSFSGNTYGYTF
TRBV10-2,CASSEVLAGVSEQFF
TRBV5-6,CASSSTLGENTEAFF
TRBV7-9,CASSFLAGVGDTQYF
TRBV2,CASITRTHAFF
TRBV27,CASSLSNRGYYGYTF
TRBV27,CASSSGTGVNGYTF
TRBV5-4,CASSPMRGQLGYTF
TRBV6-4,CASSTGGDSSFEQFF
TRBV7-5,CVRSLWLAGHAQNTKPKNIQYF
TRBV7-9,CASGAGSGNTIYF
TRBV7-2,CASSPRGLPQGTGELFF
TRBV11-1,CASSTRVDTEAFF
TRBV6-6,CASSDSGGAQFF
TRBV19,CASSPGSIGETQYF
TRBV5-1,CASSLEVSGHYGYTF
TRBV11-2,CASSLDRARSQHGYTF
TRBV5-1,CASSLSGSRVADTQYF
TRBV19,CASSPRTSGSGVNIQYF
TRBV27,CASSSYVVGATEAFF
TRBV10-1,CASSFGTVNTEAFF
TRBV19,CASSSHRDQPQHF